This T cell receptor (beta chain) was documented in a study of siplizumab effects on memory and regulatory T cells. CDR3 size: 15 residues. From germline, CDR1 is SQVTM and CDR2 ANQGSEA. The V and J ends lost 7 bases and 2 bases respectively, with 19 bases between them. Repertoires were generated with immunoSEQ multiplex PCR, while TCRdb's copy carries only in-frame clones and drops some. This sample yields some 110,000 clones, of which under 95% are seen a single time; about 0.32% belongs to the top ten. In regard to this clone: Its specificity is not known.

Regarding the study as a whole: The alloresponse seemed to draw substantially on naive T cells, which appeared more diverse than memory cells.

J is TRBJ2-3 and V is TRBV29-1; possibly TRBD1 for D (6 bases). Sequencing input: CD4+ T cells sorted from blood. The TCR comes from a human donor in good health. The CDR3, as DNA: TGCAGCGCAAAACACCACACAGGGCCCACAGATACGCAGTATTTT. It is translated as CSAKHHTGPTDTQYF.